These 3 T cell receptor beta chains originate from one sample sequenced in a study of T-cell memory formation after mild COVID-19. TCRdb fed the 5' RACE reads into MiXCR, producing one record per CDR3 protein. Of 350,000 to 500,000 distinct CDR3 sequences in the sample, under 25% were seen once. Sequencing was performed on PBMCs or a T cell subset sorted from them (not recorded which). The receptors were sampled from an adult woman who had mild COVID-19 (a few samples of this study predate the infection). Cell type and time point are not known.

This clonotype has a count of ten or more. CDR3 protein: CASSPGSGGNQPQHF. DNA of the CDR3: TGTGCCAGCAGTCCGGGGTCGGGGGGCAATCAGCCCCAGCATTTT. V and J are TRBV27 and TRBJ1-5, with D possibly being TRBD1 (5 bases). The CDR3 runs to 15 residues. V was trimmed by 5 bases and J by 2 bases, leaving 13 bases between them. Germline values: CDR1 MNHEY, CDR2 SMNVEV (reference sequence).

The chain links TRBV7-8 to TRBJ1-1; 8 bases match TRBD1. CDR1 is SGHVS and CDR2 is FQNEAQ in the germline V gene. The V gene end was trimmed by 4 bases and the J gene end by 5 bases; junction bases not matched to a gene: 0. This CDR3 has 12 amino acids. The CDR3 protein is CASSWTGTEAFF. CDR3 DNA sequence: TGTGCCAGCAGCTGGACAGGGACTGAAGCTTTCTTT.

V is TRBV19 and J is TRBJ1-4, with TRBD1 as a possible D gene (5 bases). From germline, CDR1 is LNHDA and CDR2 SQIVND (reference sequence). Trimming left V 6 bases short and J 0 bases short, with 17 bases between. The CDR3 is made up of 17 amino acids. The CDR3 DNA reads TGTGCCAGTAGGAAGTCGGGGCACCTTGCAACTAATGAAAAACTGTTTTTT. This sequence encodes CASRKSGHLATNEKLFF.